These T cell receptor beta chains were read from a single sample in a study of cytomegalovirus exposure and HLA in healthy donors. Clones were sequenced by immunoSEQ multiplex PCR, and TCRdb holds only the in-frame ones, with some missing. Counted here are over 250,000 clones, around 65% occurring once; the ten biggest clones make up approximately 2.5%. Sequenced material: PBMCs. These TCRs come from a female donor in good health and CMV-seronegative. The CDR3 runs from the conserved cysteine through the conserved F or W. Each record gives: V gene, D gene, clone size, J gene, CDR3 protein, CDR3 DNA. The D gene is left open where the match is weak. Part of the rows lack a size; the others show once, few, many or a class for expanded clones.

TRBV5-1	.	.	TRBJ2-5	CASSFSDQETQYF	TGCGCCAGCAGCTTTTCAGACCAAGAGACCCAGTACTTC
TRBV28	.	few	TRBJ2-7	CASSLRSSYEQYF	TGTGCCAGCAGTTTAAGGAGCTCCTACGAGCAGTACTTC
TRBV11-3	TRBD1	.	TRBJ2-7	CASSLGVGQENYEQYF	TGTGCCAGCAGCTTAGGGGTGGGACAGGAGAACTACGAGCAGTACTTC
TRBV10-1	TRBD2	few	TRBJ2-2	CASSDPAGVGELFF	TGCGCCAGCAGTGATCCCGCGGGAGTGGGGGAGCTGTTTTTT
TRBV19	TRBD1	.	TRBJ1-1	CASSMRGQGIMNTEAFF	TGTGCCAGTAGTATGAGGGGACAGGGGATCATGAACACTGAAGCTTTCTTT
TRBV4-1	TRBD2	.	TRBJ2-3	CASSPLYLAGGTSSTDTQYF	TGCGCCAGCAGCCCGCTTTACCTAGCGGGAGGTACCTCTAGCACAGATACGCAGTATTTT
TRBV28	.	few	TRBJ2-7	CASRTDYEQYF	TGTGCCAGCAGGACAGACTACGAGCAGTACTTC
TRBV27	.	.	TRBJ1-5	CASSFSSGDQPQHF	TGTGCCAGCAGTTTTTCCTCGGGGGATCAGCCCCAGCATTTT
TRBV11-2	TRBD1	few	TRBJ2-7	CASSFGTGGLEQYF	TGTGCCAGCAGCTTCGGGACAGGGGGCCTCGAGCAGTACTTC
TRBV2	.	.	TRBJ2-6	CASSRGRGANVLTF	TGTGCCAGCAGCAGGGGCAGGGGGGCCAACGTCCTGACTTTC
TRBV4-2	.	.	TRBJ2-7	CASSQDGLNEQYF	TGTGCCAGCAGCCAAGATGGGCTGAACGAGCAGTACTTC
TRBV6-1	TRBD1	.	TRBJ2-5	CASSPRTGFEKTQYF	TGTGCCAGCAGTCCCCGGACAGGGTTCGAAAAGACCCAGTACTTC
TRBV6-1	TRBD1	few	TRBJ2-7	CASRGTGPYEQYF	TGTGCCAGCAGAGGGACAGGGCCCTACGAGCAGTACTTC
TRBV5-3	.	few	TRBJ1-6	CARSTLEPGDNSPLHF	TGTGCCAGAAGCACGCTTGAACCAGGGGATAATTCACCCCTCCACTTT
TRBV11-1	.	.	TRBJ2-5	CASSVQGRETQYF	TGTGCCAGCAGCGTACAGGGACGCGAGACCCAGTACTTC
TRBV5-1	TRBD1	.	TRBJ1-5	CASSIGTGNQPQHF	TGCGCCAGCAGCATAGGGACAGGGAATCAGCCCCAGCATTTT
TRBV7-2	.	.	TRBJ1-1	CASSLESAGPEAFF	TGTGCCAGCAGCTTAGAGTCGGCGGGTCCTGAAGCTTTCTTT
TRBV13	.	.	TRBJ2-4	CASRAQGAKNIQYF	TGTGCCAGCAGAGCCCAGGGAGCCAAAAACATTCAGTACTTC
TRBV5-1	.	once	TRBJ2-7	CASSLGGLKAYEQYF	TGCGCCAGCAGCTTGGGTGGACTAAAGGCCTACGAGCAGTACTTC
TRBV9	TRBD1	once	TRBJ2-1	CASSVGDSRFYNEQFF	TGTGCCAGCAGCGTGGGGGACAGTAGATTCTACAATGAGCAGTTCTTC
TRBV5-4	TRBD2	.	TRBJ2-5	CASSSRTSGMVETQYF	TGTGCCAGCAGCTCTAGGACTAGCGGGATGGTAGAGACCCAGTACTTC
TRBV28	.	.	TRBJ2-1	CASSLTGNEQFF	TGTGCCAGCAGTTTAACAGGTAATGAGCAGTTCTTC
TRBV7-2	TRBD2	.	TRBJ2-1	CASSLAGGYNEQFF	TGTGCCAGCAGCTTAGCGGGAGGGTACAATGAGCAGTTCTTC
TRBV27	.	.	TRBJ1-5	CASSPQGNQPQHF	TGTGCCAGCAGTCCCCAGGGAAATCAGCCCCAGCATTTT
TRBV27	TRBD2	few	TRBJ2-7	CASSRDIGLAGAYEQYF	TGTGCCAGCAGCCGTGATATCGGACTAGCGGGGGCCTACGAGCAGTACTTC
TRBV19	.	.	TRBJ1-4	CASTSGGLTNEKLFF	TGTGCCAGTACTTCCGGGGGGTTGACTAATGAAAAACTGTTTTTT
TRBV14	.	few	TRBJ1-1	CASSRGRGTEAFF	TGTGCCAGCAGCCGGGGGCGCGGAACTGAAGCTTTCTTT
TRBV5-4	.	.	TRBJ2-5	CASSSKQISQETQYF	TGTGCCAGCAGCTCGAAACAAATCAGCCAAGAGACCCAGTACTTC
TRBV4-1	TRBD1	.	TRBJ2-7	CASSQVPGQESYEQYF	TGCGCCAGCAGCCAAGTTCCGGGACAGGAATCCTACGAGCAGTACTTC
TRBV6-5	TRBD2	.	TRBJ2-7	CASRGGDEQYF	TGTGCCAGCAGGGGGGGGGACGAGCAGTACTTC
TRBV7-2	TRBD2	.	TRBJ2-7	CASSSRTSGYEQYF	TGTGCCAGCAGCTCGCGGACTAGCGGTTACGAGCAGTACTTC
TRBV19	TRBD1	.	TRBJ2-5	CATQNHRGGETQYF	TGTGCCACCCAGAACCACAGGGGCGGAGAGACCCAGTACTTC
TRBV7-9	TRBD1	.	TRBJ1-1	CASSGTEGASSTEAFF	TGTGCCAGCAGCGGAACCGAGGGGGCCTCTAGCACTGAAGCTTTCTTT
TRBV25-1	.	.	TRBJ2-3	CASSEYGSLATDTQYF	TGTGCCAGCAGTGAATATGGTAGCCTTGCCACAGATACGCAGTATTTT
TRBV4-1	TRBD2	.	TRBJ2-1	CASSLSSGRGYNEQFF	TGCGCCAGCAGCCTATCTAGCGGGAGGGGGTACAATGAGCAGTTCTTC
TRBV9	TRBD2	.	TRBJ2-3	CASSPTSGRADTQYF	TGTGCCAGCAGCCCCACTAGCGGGAGGGCCGATACGCAGTATTTT